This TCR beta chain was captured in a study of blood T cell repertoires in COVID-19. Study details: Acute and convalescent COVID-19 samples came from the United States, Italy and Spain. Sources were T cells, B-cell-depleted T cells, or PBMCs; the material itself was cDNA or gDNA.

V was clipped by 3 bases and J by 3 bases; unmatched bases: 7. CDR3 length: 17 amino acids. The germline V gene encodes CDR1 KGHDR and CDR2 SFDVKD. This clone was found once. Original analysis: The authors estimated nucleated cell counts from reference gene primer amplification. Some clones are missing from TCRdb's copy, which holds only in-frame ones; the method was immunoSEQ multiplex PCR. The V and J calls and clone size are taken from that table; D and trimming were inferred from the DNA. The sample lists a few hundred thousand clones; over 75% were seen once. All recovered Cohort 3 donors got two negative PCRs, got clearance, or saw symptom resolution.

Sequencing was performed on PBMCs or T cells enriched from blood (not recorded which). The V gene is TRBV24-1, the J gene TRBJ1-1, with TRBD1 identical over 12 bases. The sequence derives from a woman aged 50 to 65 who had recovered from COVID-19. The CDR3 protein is CATSDPRDRGLHTEAFF. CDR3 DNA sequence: TGTGCCACCAGTGATCCCCGGGACAGGGGGCTACACACTGAAGCTTTCTTT.